Sequencing of this T cell receptor beta chain was carried out in a study of post-analysis software for immune sequencing data. Study observations and caveats: F measure clustering grouped samples strongly by preparation batch. There were a few TRBV segments more frequent in patients than controls, and TRBV5-6, TRBV5-1 and TRBV20-1 were among them. Patients with multiple sclerosis recorded significantly lower normalized Chao1 diversity than controls, the study found.

Looked up from germline, CDR1 is SGHRS and CDR2 is YFSETQ. J lost 3 bases, V lost 5 bases, and 4 bases had no gene match. The CDR3 loop spans 14 amino acids. A word on this clonotype: The antigen is unknown.

TCR beta cDNA libraries included unique molecular identifiers. Each sample of about 0.9 to 11 million input T cells yielded around 500,000 cDNA molecules, so each molecule approximated one T cell. TCRdb reprocessed the PCR reads with MiXCR, giving one entry per CDR3 protein. The sample consists of about 430,000 distinct CDR3 sequences, about 40% of them appearing once. The genes are TRBV5-1 and TRBJ2-5; 10 nucleotides agree with TRBD2. The receptor comes from a girl aged 2 to 10 with multiple sclerosis. The sequencing input was blood. This chain's CDR3 is CASSYGTSEETQYF. DNA for the CDR3: TGCGCCAGCAGTTATGGGACTAGCGAAGAGACCCAGTACTTC.